This T cell receptor beta chain was sequenced in a study of blood T cells in healthy people across ages. Overall study: There was about one barcoded beta molecule captured by template switching per two T cells.

Each donor's blood draw was 8.5 to 10 milliliters of peripheral blood. CDR1 and CDR2 from the germline V gene are KGHDR and SFDVKD. The CDR3 is 12 amino acids. Deletions cut 8 bases from V and 3 bases from J, with 7 bases between. This clonotype has a single count. Combining a sample-barcoded 5' primer with a J-beta primer mix, a second PCR ran for 7 to 11 cycles. Each cDNA was tagged by a template-switch adaptor containing 12 random nucleotides. Every individual sample yielded 2.5 million or more paired-end reads (each containing CDR3). MiXCR, applied by TCRdb to the 5' RACE reads, yields one record per CDR3 protein. The sample has about 1.4 million distinct CDR3 sequences, almost 60% seen once.

The chain couples TRBV24-1 to TRBJ2-1, with a tentative D call TRBD2 (6 bases). The sequenced sample consisted of blood. The sequence came from a man aged 18 to 29 in good health. The CDR3 sequence is CATKDYYNEQFF. In DNA, the CDR3 is TGTGCCACCAAGGACTACTACAATGAGCAGTTCTTC.